This paragraph reports one TCR beta chain. Different DNA sequences within this sample yield the same CDR3. Assay: immunoSEQ multiplex PCR; the TCRdb copy retains only in-frame clones and omits some. Among 200,000 or so clones, about four fifths were seen once, and the ten largest hold nearly 5%. V gave up 1 base and J gave up 3 bases, with 7 bases separating them. CDR1 is LNHDA and CDR2 is SQIVND in the germline V gene (reference sequence). The CDR3 has 13 amino acids. This study enrolled people aged about 18 to 100 from around 26 US geographic areas. The sample originates from a study of blood T cell repertoires in COVID-19. Study at large: T cells, B-cell-depleted T cells, or PBMCs supplied cDNA or gDNA.

The sequenced sample was PBMCs or T cells enriched from blood (not recorded which). The sequence was obtained from a woman aged 50 to 60 who had been exposed to COVID-19. This chain uses TRBV19 with TRBJ2-7, with D uncertain. The CDR3 reads CASSIGRGYEQYF. CDR3 DNA sequence: TGTGCCAGTAGTATAGGAAGAGGCTACGAGCAGTACTTC.